The present T cell receptor beta chain was sequenced within a study of T cells in Graves' hyperthyroidism and ophthalmopathy. Per the germline V gene, CDR1 is MNHEY and CDR2 is SMNVEV (reference sequence). The CDR3 consists of 14 residues. Trimming stripped 7 bases from V and 8 bases from J, with 18 bases between. The TCR beta CDR3 regions underwent amplification using RNA transcripts as the source. A first-round RT-PCR of the TCR CDR3 used the HTBI primer set. MiXCR, run by TCRdb on the multiplex PCR reads, gives a single entry per CDR3 protein. Here the sample spans more than 600,000 distinct CDR3 sequences, roughly 17% being singletons. This clonotype has a handful of counts.

The rearrangement uses TRBV27 and TRBJ2-1; D is perhaps TRBD2 (6 bases). The receptor's source is a man between 18 and 35 years old with Graves' hyperthyroidism. The sample consisted of blood. The CDR3 region has the DNA TGTGCCAGCAACCGGGGGACGTGGGGCGATGAGCAGTTCTTC. It codes for CASNRGTWGDEQFF.